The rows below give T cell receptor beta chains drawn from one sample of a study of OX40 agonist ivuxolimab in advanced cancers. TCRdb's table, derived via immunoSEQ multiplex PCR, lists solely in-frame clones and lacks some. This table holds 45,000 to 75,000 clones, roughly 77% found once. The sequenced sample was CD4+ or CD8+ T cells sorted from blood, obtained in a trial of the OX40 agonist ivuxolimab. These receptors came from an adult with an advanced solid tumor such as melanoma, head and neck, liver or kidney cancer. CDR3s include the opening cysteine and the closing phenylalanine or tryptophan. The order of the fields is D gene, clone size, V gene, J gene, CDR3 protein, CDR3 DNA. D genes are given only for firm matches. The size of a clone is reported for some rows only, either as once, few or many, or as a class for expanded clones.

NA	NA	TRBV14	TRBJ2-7	CASSQAPWTDSYEQYF	TGTGCCAGCAGCCAAGCCCCGTGGACAGATTCCTACGAGCAGTACTTC
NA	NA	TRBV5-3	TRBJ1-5	CARSFRTYSNQPQHF	TGTGCCAGAAGCTTTAGGACTTATAGCAATCAGCCCCAGCATTTT
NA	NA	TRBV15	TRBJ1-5	CATSRQYNQPQHF	TGTGCCACCAGCAGACAGTACAATCAGCCCCAGCATTTT
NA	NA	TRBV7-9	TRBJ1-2	CASSLGDLGDYGYTF	TGTGCCAGCAGCTTGGGGGACCTGGGGGACTATGGCTACACCTTC
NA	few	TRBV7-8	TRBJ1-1	CASSLFRGGTEAFF	TGTGCCAGCAGCTTATTCAGGGGAGGTACTGAAGCTTTCTTT
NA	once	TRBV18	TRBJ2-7	CASSPPGAEQYF	TGTGCCAGCTCACCACCTGGAGCCGAGCAGTACTTC
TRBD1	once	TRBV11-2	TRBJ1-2	CASSLGGQGPSIHGYTF	TGTGCCAGCAGTTTAGGGGGACAGGGGCCCTCAATCCATGGCTACACCTTC
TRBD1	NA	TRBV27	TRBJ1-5	CASSFRGREPQHF	TGTGCCAGCAGTTTTAGGGGGCGGGAGCCCCAGCATTTT
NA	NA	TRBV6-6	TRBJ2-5	CASSSLEARVQETQYF	TGTGCCAGCAGTTCCTTGGAGGCGAGGGTTCAAGAGACCCAGTACTTC
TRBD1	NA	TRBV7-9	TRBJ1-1	CASSIAGTGVPKAFF	TGTGCCAGCAGCATAGCCGGGACAGGGGTCCCTAAAGCTTTCTTT
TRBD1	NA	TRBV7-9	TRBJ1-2	CASSLALRGTAFYGYTF	TGTGCCAGCAGCTTAGCTTTGCGAGGGACAGCCTTCTATGGCTACACCTTC
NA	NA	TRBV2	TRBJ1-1	CASSEGPKNTEAFF	TGTGCCAGCAGCGAAGGGCCGAAGAACACTGAAGCTTTCTTT
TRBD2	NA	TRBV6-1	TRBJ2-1	CASSWIAGVGGEQFF	TGTGCCAGCAGCTGGATAGCGGGAGTCGGAGGTGAGCAGTTCTTC
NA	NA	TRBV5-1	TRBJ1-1	CASSHGTGRVTEAFF	TGCGCCAGCAGCCATGGCACGGGGCGCGTAACTGAAGCTTTCTTT
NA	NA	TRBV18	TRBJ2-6	CASSRKTEANVLTF	TGTGCCAGCTCCCGTAAGACAGAGGCCAACGTCCTGACTTTC
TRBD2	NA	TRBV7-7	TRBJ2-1	CASSLGSSGHNEQFF	TGTGCTAGCAGCTTAGGCTCTAGCGGACACAATGAGCAGTTCTTC
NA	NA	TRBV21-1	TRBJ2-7	CASSGVFSGPYEQYF	TGTGCCAGCAGCGGCGTGTTTTCAGGACCCTACGAGCAGTACTTC
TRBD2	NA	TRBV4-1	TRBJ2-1	CASSQERLAGYNEQFF	TGCGCCAGCAGCCAAGAAAGACTAGCGGGGTATAATGAGCAGTTCTTC
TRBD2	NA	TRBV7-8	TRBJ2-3	CASSSGTSGRSTDTQYF	TGTGCCAGCAGCTCCGGGACTAGCGGGCGAAGCACAGATACGCAGTATTTT
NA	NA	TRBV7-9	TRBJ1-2	CASSLAGTPGDYGYTF	TGTGCCAGCAGCTTAGCCGGCACTCCAGGAGACTATGGCTACACCTTC
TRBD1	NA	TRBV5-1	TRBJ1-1	CASTLGTGNTEAFF	TGCGCCAGCACCCTCGGGACAGGGAACACTGAAGCTTTCTTT
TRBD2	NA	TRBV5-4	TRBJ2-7	CASSLEGLAGVKEQYF	TGTGCCAGCAGCTTGGAGGGACTAGCGGGAGTGAAAGAGCAGTACTTC
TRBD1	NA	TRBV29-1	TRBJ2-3	CSGGTDTDTQYF	TGCAGCGGAGGGACAGACACAGATACGCAGTATTTT
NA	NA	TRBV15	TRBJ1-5	CATSRDPTNYNQPQHF	TGTGCCACCAGCAGAGACCCCACAAACTACAATCAGCCCCAGCATTTT
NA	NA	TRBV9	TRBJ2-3	CASSVGLLGGVSTDTQYF	TGTGCCAGCAGCGTAGGTTTGTTGGGCGGAGTTAGCACAGATACGCAGTATTTT
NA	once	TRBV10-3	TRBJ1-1	CAISESYIGVEAFF	TGTGCCATCAGTGAGTCTTACATCGGCGTAGAAGCTTTCTTT
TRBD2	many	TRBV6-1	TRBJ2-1	CASRLLSGSSNEQFF	TGTGCCAGCAGACTTCTTAGCGGGAGTTCGAATGAGCAGTTCTTC
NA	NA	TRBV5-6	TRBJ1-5	CASSLYPTEGNQPQHF	TGTGCCAGCAGCTTGTACCCGACTGAAGGGAATCAGCCCCAGCATTTT
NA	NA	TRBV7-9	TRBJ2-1	CASSSIGGLSYNEQFF	TGTGCCAGCAGCTCCATTGGGGGACTGAGCTACAATGAGCAGTTCTTC
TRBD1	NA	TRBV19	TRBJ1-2	CASSKWDRLNYGYTF	TGTGCCAGTAGTAAATGGGACAGGCTCAATTATGGCTACACCTTC
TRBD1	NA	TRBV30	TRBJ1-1	CACPPRGLTGEAFF	TGTGCCTGCCCCCCCCGGGGATTGACAGGGGAAGCTTTCTTT
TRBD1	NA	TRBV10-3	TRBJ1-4	CAIRPGGTNEKLFF	TGTGCCATCAGGCCAGGGGGCACTAATGAAAAACTGTTTTTT
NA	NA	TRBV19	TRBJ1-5	CASSNGLNQPQHF	TGTGCCAGTAGTAATGGCCTTAATCAGCCCCAGCATTTT
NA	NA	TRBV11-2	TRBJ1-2	CASSLAPSLRGYTF	TGTGCCAGCAGCTTAGCCCCAAGCCTGCGGGGCTACACCTTC
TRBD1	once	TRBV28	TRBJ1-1	CASSLYRQGVNRAFF	TGTGCCAGCAGTTTATACAGACAGGGGGTGAATCGCGCTTTCTTT
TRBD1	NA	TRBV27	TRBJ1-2	CASSLQGAGGYTF	TGTGCCAGCAGTTTACAGGGGGCGGGCGGCTACACCTTC
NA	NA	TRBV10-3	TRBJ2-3	CAISESRATDTQYF	TGTGCCATCAGTGAGTCGCGTGCGACAGATACGCAGTATTTT
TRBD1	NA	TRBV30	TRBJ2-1	CAWNRDRGNEQFF	TGTGCCTGGAACCGGGACAGGGGCAATGAGCAGTTCTTC
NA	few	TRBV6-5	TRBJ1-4	CASSPRANEKLFF	TGTGCCAGCAGCCCGCGGGCTAATGAAAAACTGTTTTTT
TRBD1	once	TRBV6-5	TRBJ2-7	CASSYSIQGGYEQYF	TGTGCCAGCAGTTACTCGATACAGGGGGGCTACGAGCAGTACTTC
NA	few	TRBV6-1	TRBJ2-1	CASSAEFYNEQFF	TGTGCCAGCAGTGCGGAGTTTTACAATGAGCAGTTCTTC
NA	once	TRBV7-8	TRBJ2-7	CASSLGTGIPPSYEQYF	TGTGCCAGCAGCTTAGGTACAGGGATCCCACCATCCTACGAGCAGTACTTC
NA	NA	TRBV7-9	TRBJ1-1	CASSSQNTEAFF	TGTGCCAGCAGCTCCCAGAACACTGAAGCTTTCTTT
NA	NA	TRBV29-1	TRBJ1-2	CSVGDGGYTF	TGCAGCGTTGGCGACGGCGGCTACACCTTC
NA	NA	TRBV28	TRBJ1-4	CASSSSGATNEKLFF	TGTGCCAGCAGTTCGTCAGGAGCAACTAATGAAAAACTGTTTTTT
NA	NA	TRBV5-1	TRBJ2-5	CASSLDWAQETQYF	TGCGCCAGCAGCTTGGACTGGGCCCAAGAGACCCAGTACTTC
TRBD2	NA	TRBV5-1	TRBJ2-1	CASSPGTSTGEQFF	TGCGCCAGCAGCCCCGGGACTAGCACGGGTGAGCAGTTCTTC
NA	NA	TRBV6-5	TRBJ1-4	CASSYLRQSNEKLFF	TGTGCCAGCAGTTACCTAAGACAGTCTAATGAAAAACTGTTTTTT
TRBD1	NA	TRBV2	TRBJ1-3	CASSGGGASNTIYF	TGTGCCAGCAGCGGAGGGGGCGCGTCAAACACCATATATTTT
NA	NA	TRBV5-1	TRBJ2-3	CASSLGTPQDTQYF	TGCGCCAGCAGTTTAGGGACACCCCAAGATACGCAGTATTTT
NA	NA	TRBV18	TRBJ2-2	CASSPGDNTGELFF	TGTGCCAGCTCACCAGGGGATAACACCGGGGAGCTGTTTTTT
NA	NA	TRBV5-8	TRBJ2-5	CASSLYRQETQYF	TGTGCCAGCAGCTTGTATAGACAAGAGACCCAGTACTTC
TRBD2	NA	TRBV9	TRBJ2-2	CASSQGTSGRALRVELFF	TGTGCCAGCAGCCAAGGGACTAGCGGGAGGGCCCTCCGAGTGGAGCTGTTTTTT
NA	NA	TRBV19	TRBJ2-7	CASSWRGASDYPGEQYF	TGTGCCAGTAGTTGGAGGGGGGCTAGCGACTACCCGGGAGAGCAGTACTTC
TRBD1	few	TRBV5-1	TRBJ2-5	CASSNRQGLETQYF	TGCGCCAGCAGCAACCGACAGGGGTTGGAGACCCAGTACTTC